Below are 11 T cell receptor beta chains sequenced from a single sample in a study of blood T cells in healthy people across ages. Using a J-beta primer mix together with a sample-barcoded 5' primer, a second PCR was run for roughly 7 to 12 cycles. TCRdb used MiXCR to reprocess the 5' RACE reads, holding one entry per CDR3 protein. Of roughly 1,500,000 distinct CDR3 sequences listed, roughly 40% are singletons. Material: blood. These receptors originate from a woman in her late teens or twenties in good health.

This clonotype was observed a handful of times. V usage is TRBV5-1 and J usage is TRBJ1-1; TRBD1 is a possible D gene (5 bases). There are 16 residues in the CDR3. Per germline, CDR1 SGHRS and CDR2 YFSETQ. V lost 4 bases and J lost 3, with 19 bases in between. The CDR3 region has the DNA TGCGCCAGCAGCCCTACCCCGGGGGAAGACTACACTGAAGCTTTCTTT. This sequence encodes CASSPTPGEDYTEAFF.

In this sample, this clonotype turned up a few times. The chain couples TRBV9 to TRBJ2-3, with D maybe TRBD2 (6 bases). CDR3 length: 13 residues. Germline assignment: CDR1 SGDLS and CDR2 YYNGEE. V was pared by 8 bases and J by 0 bases, with 10 bases between. CDR3: CASRESSTDTQYF. Here the CDR3 DNA reads TGTGCCAGTCGGGAGTCTAGCACAGATACGCAGTATTTT.

Judged by abundance, this clonotype is medium-sized. The chain couples TRBV9 to TRBJ2-1; D perhaps matches TRBD2 (5 bases). Per germline, CDR1 SGDLS and CDR2 YYNGEE. Trimming removed 3 bases at V and 5 bases at J, with 18 bases between. This CDR3 comprises 16 residues. The DNA of the CDR3 is TGTGCCAGCAGCGCCATGATCACTAGAGTGGACAATGAGCAGTTCTTC. Its translation is CASSAMITRVDNEQFF.

The chain couples TRBV11-2 to TRBJ2-1; 9 bases fit TRBD1. The CDR3 covers 18 residues. Germline loops: CDR1 SGHAT, CDR2 FQNNGV. V trimming: 0 bases; J trimming: 4 bases; junction bases outside the gene matches: 10. The CDR3 sequence is CASSLDGPGTGSYNEQFF. CDR3 DNA sequence: TGTGCCAGCAGCTTAGATGGGCCCGGGACAGGGTCGTACAATGAGCAGTTCTTC. The full variable domain, with the rest looked up from reference TRBV11-2 and TRBJ2-1, is EAGVAQSPRYKIIEKRQSVAFWCNPISGHATLYWYQQILGQGPKLLIQFQNNGVVDDSQLPKDRFSAERLKGVDSTLKIQPAKLEDSAVYLCASSLDGPGTGSYNEQFFGPGTRLTVL.

This clonotype appeared many times. The rearrangement uses TRBV9 and TRBJ1-5; 8 bases line up with TRBD1. CDR3 size: 14 residues. V was clipped by 3 bases and J by 6 bases; unmatched bases: 5. Germline-derived CDR1 and CDR2 are SGDLS and YYNGEE. This CDR3 reads CASSGAGGGQPQHF. The CDR3 DNA reads TGTGCCAGCAGCGGGGCAGGGGGCGGTCAGCCCCAGCATTTT.

This chain joins TRBV20-1 and TRBJ2-1; either TRBD1 or TRBD2 may fit D (5 bases each). V shed 4 bases and J shed 6 bases, with 22 bases lying between them. There are 16 residues in the CDR3. The germline V gene encodes CDR1 DFQATT and CDR2 SNEGSKA (reference sequence). For the CDR3, the DNA is TGCAGTGCTACCGACCCGGGGCGACGGGTTCTCAATGAGCAGTTCTTC. Its protein is CSATDPGRRVLNEQFF.

Comments on this clonotype: Germline is not matched at one junction end, which may reflect a read error. The V call is TRBV29-1, the J call TRBJ1-2; D is undetermined. The CDR3 totals 11 residues. The V gene's germline CDR1 is SQVTM and CDR2 ANQGSEA. The CDR3 DNA follows: TGCATCGTTGGAACGGGCATTGGCTACACCTTC. Encoded protein: CIVGTGIGYTF.

The V call is TRBV5-1, the J call TRBJ2-7; D is undetermined. Germline loops: CDR1 SGHRS, CDR2 YFSETQ. Trimming pared 0 bases from V and 3 bases from J, leaving 13 bases between. CDR3 length: 15 residues. The CDR3 region has the DNA TGCGCCAGCAGCTTGGAATTAAACAGTATCTACGAGCAGTACTTC. Its translation: CASSLELNSIYEQYF.

This clonotype was counted once. The rearrangement uses TRBV28 and TRBJ1-4; D remains ambiguous. The CDR3 spans 15 residues. Trimming removed 6 bases from V and 6 bases from J, with 17 bases in between. Germline CDR1 is MDHEN and CDR2 is SYDVKM. The CDR3 here is CASRSVGVVDEKLFF. The DNA for the CDR3 is TGTGCCAGCAGATCTGTTGGGGTAGTGGATGAAAAACTGTTTTTT.

The V call is TRBV10-3, the J call TRBJ2-1; D is perhaps TRBD1 (6 bases). Trimming took 10 bases from V and 10 from J, leaving 20 bases between them. Germline loops: CDR1 ENHRY, CDR2 SYGVKD. The CDR3 covers 13 residues. Here the CDR3 DNA reads TGTGCCACCCGACAGGACCCCCGGCTAGAGCAGTTCTTC. It codes for CATRQDPRLEQFF.

The rearrangement joins TRBV7-8 to TRBJ2-3; D might be TRBD1 (5 bases). This CDR3 region has 14 residues. The V gene's germline CDR1 is SGHVS and CDR2 FQNEAQ. Between the trimmed V and J ends, which lost 5 bases and 6 bases, there was a span of 15 bases. The CDR3 is CASSPLKGMDTQYF. The CDR3 nucleotides read TGTGCCAGCAGCCCCCTTAAGGGGATGGATACGCAGTATTTT. The full variable domain, in which reference TRBV7-8 and TRBJ2-3 provide the parts outside the CDR3, is GAGVSQSPRYKVAKRGQDVALRCDPISGHVSLFWYQQALGQGPEFLTYFQNEAQLDKSGLPSDRFFAERPEGSVSTLKIQRTQQEDSAVYLCASSPLKGMDTQYFGPGTRLTVL.